This TCR beta chain appears in the sequencing data of a study of shared clonotypes between healthy human individuals. Nashville, Tennessee was home to all donors, each a Caucasian adult. CDR1 and CDR2 from the germline V gene are MNHNS and SASEGT. The CDR3 totals 11 residues. V lost 0 bases and J lost 7, with 1 base in between. The assay was immunoSEQ multiplex PCR, and TCRdb's table has in-frame clones only and misses some. The data show about 1,500,000 clones, with roughly 97% seen just once and more than 0.9% held by the top ten. This chain joins TRBV6-1 and TRBJ2-1; D not resolved. Sequenced sample: naive CD4+ T cells sorted from blood. The subset here: CD45RA+ positively selected. This sequence originates from a man younger than 40 in good health. CDR3 DNA: TGTGCCAGCAGTGAAGCAAATGAGCAGTTCTTC. Amino acids: CASSEANEQFF.